The clone carrying this TCR beta chain was counted between two and nine times. A second PCR of roughly 7 to 11 cycles used a sample-barcoded 5' primer and a J-beta primer mix. Each CDR3 protein gets one entry after TCRdb re-called the 5' RACE reads with MiXCR. The sample holds more than 600,000 distinct CDR3 sequences; roughly 25% are singletons and the top ten take just under 9.5%. This entry comes from a study of blood T cells in healthy people across ages. At the level of the study: Per two T cells, about one barcoded beta molecule was captured through template switching.

Germline V gene data show CDR1 as SGHVS and CDR2 as FNYEAQ. This CDR3 contains 20 residues. V dropped 0 bases and J dropped 0 bases, with 20 bases sitting between them. The data were also submitted as part of a second study, on T cells of mothers and their children.

The chain links TRBV7-6 to TRBJ1-4; perhaps TRBD1 as D (5 bases). Sequencing used blood. This clonotype was sampled from a boy younger than 18 in good health. This CDR3 is CASSLAGEGLPASTNEKLFF. CDR3 coding DNA: TGTGCCAGCAGCTTAGCTGGGGAGGGACTTCCCGCGTCAACTAATGAAAAACTGTTTTTT.